In this sample, the clone carrying this T cell receptor beta chain turned up many times. During the second nested PCR, blocking oligonucleotides suppressed genes that were not paired. One entry per CDR3 protein, called by TCRdb with MiXCR from the emulsion pairing reads. This table has about 40,000 distinct CDR3 sequences, about 50% appearing once. Unmatched junction bases numbered 10, after V lost 6 bases and J lost 6 bases. CDR1 is MNHEY, CDR2 SMNVEV, per germline (reference sequence). The CDR3 has 14 residues. The sample belongs to a study of T cell repertoires in breast cancer. The expanded emulsion RT-PCR method captured paired alpha and beta chains from CD8+ T cells.

The sequence came from a pool of human donors with breast cancer or a healthy control (not recorded which). The chain has TRBV27 and TRBJ1-2; 7 bases match TRBD1. The sample taken for sequencing was CD8+ T cells. For the CDR3, the DNA is TGTGCCAGCAGGGAACAGGGGCGCGGCGATGGCTACACCTTC. Its protein product is CASREQGRGDGYTF.